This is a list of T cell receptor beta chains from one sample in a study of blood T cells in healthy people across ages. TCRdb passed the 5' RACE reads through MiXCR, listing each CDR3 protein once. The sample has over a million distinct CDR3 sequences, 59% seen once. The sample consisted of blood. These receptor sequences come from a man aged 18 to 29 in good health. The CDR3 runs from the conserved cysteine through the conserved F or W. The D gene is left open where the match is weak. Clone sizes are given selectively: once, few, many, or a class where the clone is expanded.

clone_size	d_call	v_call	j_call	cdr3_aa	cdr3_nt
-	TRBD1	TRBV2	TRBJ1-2	CASRGDRGRTYGYTF	TGTGCCAGCAGAGGGGACAGGGGCCGAACCTATGGCTACACCTTC
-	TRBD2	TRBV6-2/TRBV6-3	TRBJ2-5	CATASAGGRETQYF	TGTGCCACCGCTTCCGCGGGAGGGCGAGAGACCCAGTACTTC
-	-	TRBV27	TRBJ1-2	CASSIIGGASGYGYTF	TGTGCCAGCAGTATTATCGGGGGGGCCTCAGGCTATGGCTACACCTTC
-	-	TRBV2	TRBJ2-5	CASNEQGGLIRYF	TGTGCCAGCAATGAACAGGGCGGTTTGATTCGGTACTTC
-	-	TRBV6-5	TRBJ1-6	CASSRDEQGWNSPLHF	TGTGCCAGCAGCCGAGACGAACAGGGATGGAATTCACCCCTCCACTTT
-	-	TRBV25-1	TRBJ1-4	CASSESIGGGEKLFF	TGTGCCAGCAGTGAATCGATCGGTGGGGGTGAAAAACTGTTTTTT
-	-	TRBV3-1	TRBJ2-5	CASSQAQVTQYF	TGTGCCAGCAGCCAAGCTCAGGTGACCCAGTACTTC
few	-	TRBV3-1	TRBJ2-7	CASSQDFQRASYEQYF	TGTGCCAGCAGCCAAGATTTCCAGCGGGCCTCCTACGAGCAGTACTTC
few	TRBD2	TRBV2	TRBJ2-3	CASSSLAGGLTDTQYF	TGTGCCAGCAGTTCTCTAGCGGGGGGGCTTACAGATACGCAGTATTTT
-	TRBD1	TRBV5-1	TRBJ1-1	CASSLRDSRNTEAFF	TGCGCCAGCAGCCTCCGGGACAGCCGGAACACTGAAGCTTTCTTT
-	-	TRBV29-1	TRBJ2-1	CSVEDRRSDEQFF	TGCAGCGTTGAAGACCGTCGGAGCGATGAGCAGTTCTTC
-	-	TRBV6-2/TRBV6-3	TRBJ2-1	CATVGPSYNEQFF	TGTGCCACAGTGGGCCCTTCCTACAATGAGCAGTTCTTC
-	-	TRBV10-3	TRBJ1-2	CAISREEGAGYTF	TGTGCCATCAGTCGAGAGGAAGGGGCCGGCTACACCTTC
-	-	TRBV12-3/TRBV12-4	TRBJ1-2	CASSRGGPSYGYTF	TGTGCCAGCAGCCGCGGGGGTCCGAGCTATGGCTACACCTTC
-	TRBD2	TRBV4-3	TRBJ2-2	CASSQEGGLETMNTGELFF	TGCGCCAGCAGCCAAGAAGGAGGACTAGAGACCATGAACACCGGGGAGCTGTTTTTT
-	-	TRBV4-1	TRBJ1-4	CASSQVYEKLFF	TGCGCCAGCAGCCAGGTCTATGAAAAACTGTTTTTT
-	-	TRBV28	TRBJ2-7	CASSFVGTLAYEQYF	TGTGCCAGCAGTTTTGTTGGGACTCTAGCCTACGAGCAGTACTTC
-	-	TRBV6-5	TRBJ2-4	CASSQLGHIQYF	TGTGCCAGCAGTCAACTGGGACACATTCAGTACTTC
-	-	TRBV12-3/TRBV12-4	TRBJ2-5	CASRAGDMQETQYF	TGTGCCAGCAGAGCCGGGGACATGCAAGAGACCCAGTACTTC